The next 29 T cell receptor beta chains were all read from a single sample in a study of T cell clonotyping in hematopoietic cell transplantation. Time point given: recipient sample about 28 days before transplant, after cytoreduction. Assay used: immunoSEQ multiplex PCR; TCRdb lists only in-frame clones, some missing. The table includes over 25,000 clones, around 80% detected once. The sample was peripheral blood mononuclear cells, taken before stem cell transplant. Source of these receptors: a woman aged 25 to 45 with chronic myeloid leukemia. Some clones in this sample may be carry-over from other donors' samples.

The rearrangement links TRBV29-1 to TRBJ2-5; 8 bases are a match to TRBD1. The CDR3 has 11 residues. Germline-derived CDR1 and CDR2 are SQVTM and ANQGSEA. The CDR3: CSSDRGETQYF. The DNA for the CDR3 is TGCAGTTCCGACAGGGGAGAGACCCAGTACTTC.

This chain connects TRBV27 to TRBJ2-1; D might be TRBD2 (6 bases). V was trimmed by 7 bases and J by 0 bases, leaving 10 bases between them. From germline, CDR1 is MNHEY and CDR2 SMNVEV (reference sequence). CDR3 length: 14 amino acids. CDR3 protein: CASNPGGSYNEQFF. CDR3 coding DNA: TGTGCCAGCAACCCCGGGGGCTCCTACAATGAGCAGTTCTTC.

By share, this clone ranks as medium-sized (0.01 to 0.1%). This chain joins TRBV5-6 and TRBJ2-7; 9 nucleotides agree with TRBD2. J was trimmed by 0 bases and V by 2 bases; bases with no gene match: 3. Germline V gives CDR1 SGHDT, CDR2 YYEEEE. The CDR3 is 15 residues long. CDR3 coding DNA: TGTGCCAGCAGCTTTGCACTAGCGGGCTCCTACGAGCAGTACTTC. It specifies CASSFALAGSYEQYF.

The sample holds one count of this clone. As DNA, the CDR3 is TGTGCCAGCAGCTTAGGGCCCGACAGGAAGGCGAGTGGCTACACCTTC. Amino acids: CASSLGPDRKASGYTF. The rearrangement links TRBV7-8 to TRBJ1-2; a possible D gene is TRBD1 (6 bases). Germline V gene data show CDR1 as SGHVS and CDR2 as FQNEAQ. The germline V and J ends were trimmed by 1 base and 7 bases, with 19 bases remaining between them. This CDR3 has 16 amino acids.

The rearrangement joins TRBV4-3 to TRBJ1-6; D is undetermined. Germline loops: CDR1 LGHNA, CDR2 YSLEER. The CDR3 loop spans 16 amino acids. Trimming shortened V by 2 bases and J by 9 bases, and 17 bases separated the two germline ends. CDR3 nucleotide sequence: TGCGCCAGCAGCCAACACCGTTTGTCAGCGTTTTCACCCCTCCACTTT. Its protein product is CASSQHRLSAFSPLHF.

This clone was observed a few times. The rearrangement joins TRBV7-2 to TRBJ1-2; D remains unclear. CDR1 and CDR2 from the germline V gene are SGHTA and FQGNSA. CDR3 length: 13 residues. Trimming removed 2 bases at V and 8 bases at J, with 12 bases between. The CDR3 region is CASSLSVGYGYTF. In DNA form, the CDR3 reads TGTGCCAGCAGCTTATCCGTGGGCTACGGCTACACCTTC.

This clone was counted only a few times. The chain links TRBV7-2 to TRBJ1-3; D unresolved. Trimming took 5 bases from V and 7 from J, leaving 18 bases between them. In germline, CDR1 is SGHTA, CDR2 FQGNSA. This CDR3 region has 15 residues. The CDR3 loop reads CASSIPPYLGNTIYF. The CDR3 region has the DNA TGTGCCAGCAGCATCCCCCCGTATCTTGGGAACACCATATATTTT.

J is TRBJ2-7 and V is TRBV13, with D hard to call. The CDR3 is 13 residues long. Trimming removed 6 bases at V and 0 bases at J, with 9 bases between. CDR1 and CDR2 (germline): PRHDT, FYEKMQ (reference sequence). The CDR3 DNA reads as TGTGCCAGCAGGATTTCAGGCTCCTACGAGCAGTACTTC. Encoded protein: CASRISGSYEQYF.

This clone was seen a single time. The rearrangement joins TRBV4-1 to TRBJ2-3; TRBD2 aligns across 7 bases. Germline-derived CDR1 and CDR2 are MGHRA and YSYEKL. The CDR3 is 15 residues long. V trimming: 1 base; J trimming: 0 bases; junction bases outside the gene matches: 1. CDR3 in DNA: TGCGCCAGCAGCCAAGCGGGGGGAAGCACAGATACGCAGTATTTT. This sequence encodes CASSQAGGSTDTQYF.

The rearrangement joins TRBV27 to TRBJ1-1, with 7 positions matching TRBD1. The CDR3 is 15 residues long. CDR1 and CDR2 from the germline V gene are MNHEY and SMNVEV (reference sequence). V dropped 8 bases and J dropped 4; count of bases not matched to a gene: 13. The CDR3 DNA reads as TGTGCCAGCGTTAACACAGGGACAGCGGCCACTGAAGCTTTCTTT. This translates into CASVNTGTAATEAFF.

V gene TRBV19 combines with J gene TRBJ2-5; TRBD1 matches at 10 bases. The CDR3 runs 16 residues. After removal of 3 bases from V and 1 base from J, the junction contained 5 bases not matched to a gene. CDR1 is LNHDA and CDR2 is SQIVND in the germline V gene (reference sequence). The CDR3 is CASSIRGQGRQETQYF. The DNA for the CDR3 is TGTGCCAGTAGTATTCGGGGACAGGGGCGCCAAGAGACCCAGTACTTC.

The rearrangement uses TRBV5-1 and TRBJ1-5; maybe TRBD1 (5 bases). Germline values: CDR1 SGHRS, CDR2 YFSETQ. The length of the CDR3 is 14 residues. Between the trimmed V and J ends, which lost 0 bases and 2 bases, there was a span of 6 bases. Here the CDR3 reads CASSLGGGNQPQHF. The CDR3 DNA is TGCGCCAGCAGCTTGGGAGGGGGCAATCAGCCCCAGCATTTT.

V and J are TRBV30 and TRBJ1-5; D perhaps matches TRBD1 (5 bases). The V end lost 7 bases, the J end lost 6 bases, and 13 bases lay between the germline ends. The CDR3 sequence is 12 residues long. Germline CDR1 and CDR2: GTSNPN and SVGIG (reference sequence). This chain's CDR3 is CAFGGGGQPQHF. The CDR3 nucleotides read TGTGCCTTCGGTGGGGGTGGTCAGCCCCAGCATTTT.

The V gene is TRBV7-2, the J gene TRBJ1-5; TRBD1 agrees at 8 bases. This CDR3 is built from 17 residues. The V and J ends lost 0 bases and 7 bases, in that order; junction bases with no gene match: 11. The germline V gene encodes CDR1 SGHTA and CDR2 FQGNSA. CDR3: CASSLARRDRKGQPQHF. DNA for the CDR3: TGTGCCAGCAGCTTAGCGCGGCGGGACAGGAAGGGGCAGCCCCAGCATTTT.

This chain joins TRBV6-6 and TRBJ2-1; the match to TRBD2 covers 11 bases. The V gene end was trimmed by 3 bases and the J gene end by 4 bases; junction bases not matched to a gene: 2. This CDR3 is built from 15 residues. In germline, CDR1 is MNHNY, CDR2 SVGAGI (reference sequence). The CDR3 nucleotides are TGTGCCAGCAGTTATACTAGCGGGGGATACAATGAGCAGTTCTTC. Amino acid sequence: CASSYTSGGYNEQFF.

The rearrangement links TRBV4-1 to TRBJ2-7; 8 bases match TRBD1. V shed 1 base and J 3 bases; nucleotides not matched to a gene: 5. The CDR3 runs 15 residues. Germline CDR1 MGHRA, CDR2 YSYEKL. The chain's CDR3 is CASSQGWTGSYEQYF. DNA of the CDR3: TGCGCCAGCAGCCAAGGTTGGACAGGGAGCTACGAGCAGTACTTC.

V usage is TRBV5-1 and J usage is TRBJ2-7, with TRBD2 identical over 10 bases. The germline V gene has CDR1 SGHRS and CDR2 YFSETQ. V was pared by 6 bases and J by 7 bases, with 13 bases of the junction left unmatched. There are 15 residues in the CDR3. This chain's CDR3 is CASTLKRGGLGEQYF. CDR3 DNA: TGCGCCAGCACCCTCAAGCGGGGGGGACTTGGGGAGCAGTACTTC. The whole variable domain, remainder taken from reference TRBV5-1 and TRBJ2-7, is KAGVTQTPRYLIKTRGQQVTLSCSPISGHRSVSWYQQTPGQGLQFLFEYFSETQRNKGNFPGRFSGRQFSNSRSEMNVSTLELGDSALYLCASTLKRGGLGEQYFGPGTRLTVT.

This clone was recorded a few times. The V gene is TRBV5-1, the J gene TRBJ1-1; TRBD1 matches at 7 bases. The CDR3 runs 13 residues. Per the germline V gene, CDR1 is SGHRS and CDR2 is YFSETQ. V dropped 4 bases and J dropped 7; count of bases not matched to a gene: 7. In DNA, the CDR3 is TGCGCCAGCAGCCCTGAGGGGGCGGGTGAAGCTTTCTTT. This encodes CASSPEGAGEAFF.

The V call is TRBV11-2, the J call TRBJ2-7; D is undetermined. Trimming removed 5 bases from V and 3 bases from J, with 5 bases in between. Germline V gene sequence: CDR1 SGHAT, CDR2 FQNNGV. This CDR3 has 11 residues. The CDR3 nucleotides read TGTGCCAGCAGCGTGCACTACGAGCAGTACTTC. Translating it yields CASSVHYEQYF.

This clone has just a few counts. This chain links TRBV6-4 with TRBJ1-6; the D is unclear. This CDR3 spans 13 amino acids. Between the trimmed V and J ends, which lost 0 bases and 7 bases, there was a span of 4 bases. Germline lookup yields CDR1 MRHNA and CDR2 SNTAGT. The CDR3, as DNA: TGTGCCAGCAGTGACTCGTGGAATTCACCCCTCCACTTT. This encodes CASSDSWNSPLHF.

DNA of the CDR3: TGTGCCAGCAGCAGGGGGCTCAATCAGCCCCAGCATTTT. Translating it yields CASSRGLNQPQHF. This rearrangement joins TRBV6-5 to TRBJ1-5; 8 bases are a match to TRBD1. The CDR3 totals 13 residues. The germline CDR1 and CDR2 sequences are MNHEY and SVGAGI. V lost 6 bases, J lost 3 bases, and 1 base stayed unmatched.

V usage is TRBV30 and J usage is TRBJ2-3, with no clear D. The V end was cut by 1 base, the J end by 1 base, with 9 bases between. The CDR3 covers 14 residues. Germline V gene data show CDR1 as GTSNPN and CDR2 as SVGIG (reference sequence). CDR3 amino acids: CAWSALPGTDTQYF. The CDR3 coding sequence is TGTGCCTGGAGTGCCTTACCAGGCACAGATACGCAGTATTTT.

This clone occurred once. The CDR3: CASSKILAASTDTQYF. CDR3 DNA: TGTGCCAGCAGCAAAATACTAGCGGCTAGCACAGATACGCAGTATTTT. The gene calls are TRBV5-6 and TRBJ2-3; 8 bases map to TRBD2. The CDR3 contains 16 residues. The V segment lost 4 bases and the J segment 0 bases; nucleotides outside the gene matches: 7. Germline CDR1 is SGHDT and CDR2 is YYEEEE.

The chain carries TRBV13 and TRBJ2-7; D might be TRBD2 (6 bases). With 2 bases removed from V and 0 bases from J, the gap between germline ends came to 8 bases. CDR3 length: 14 amino acids. Germline V CDR1 and CDR2: PRHDT, FYEKMQ (reference sequence). This CDR3 is CASSLTGLSYEQYF. DNA for the CDR3: TGTGCCAGCAGCTTAACGGGACTCTCCTACGAGCAGTACTTC.

The V call is TRBV10-2, the J call TRBJ1-5; a possible D gene is TRBD1 (6 bases). Germline assignment: CDR1 WSHSY and CDR2 SAAADI. The CDR3 runs 13 residues. V was cut by 6 bases and J by 7 bases, with 13 bases left in between. The CDR3 DNA reads as TGCGCCAGCAGCTTAGACAGGTACCAGCCCCAGCATTTT. This translates into CASSLDRYQPQHF.

V gene TRBV2 combines with J gene TRBJ1-6; 9 nucleotides align to TRBD1. V gave up 10 bases and J gave up 7 bases; unmatched junction bases: 5. Germline CDR1 reads SNHLY; CDR2 reads FYNNEI. The CDR3 has 13 amino acids. The chain's CDR3 is CATWGQGNSPLHF. In DNA, the CDR3 is TGTGCCACCTGGGGACAGGGCAATTCACCCCTCCACTTT. The complete variable domain, with remaining parts taken from reference TRBV2 and TRBJ1-6, reads EPEVTQTPSHQVTQMGQEVILRCVPISNHLYFYWYRQILGQKVEFLVSFYNNEISEKSEIFDDQFSVERPDGSNFTLKIRSTKLEDSAMYFCATWGQGNSPLHFGNGTRLTVT.

V is TRBV9 and J is TRBJ1-2, with D hard to call. The length of the CDR3 is 11 residues. CDR1 SGDLS and CDR2 YYNGEE come from the germline V gene. V lost 4 bases to trimming and J lost 7 bases, with 8 bases between them. The CDR3 loop is CASSSRGGYTF. The CDR3 nucleotides read TGTGCCAGCAGCTCCCGGGGTGGCTACACCTTC.

The chain couples TRBV7-2 to TRBJ1-1, with 10 bases identical to TRBD1. This CDR3 is 15 amino acids long. With 4 bases clipped from V and 6 bases from J, the junction kept 8 bases outside the gene matches. CDR1 and CDR2 (germline): SGHTA, FQGNSA. The CDR3 here is CASSYGLGTGAEAFF. CDR3 DNA sequence: TGTGCCAGCAGCTACGGTCTTGGGACAGGGGCTGAAGCTTTCTTT.

This clone is a singleton in its sample. The rearrangement uses TRBV6-4 and TRBJ1-2, with D possibly matching TRBD1 (5 bases). There are 13 residues in the CDR3. Trimming took off 6 bases at V and 2 bases at J, with 10 bases between the two ends. From germline, CDR1 is MRHNA and CDR2 SNTAGT. CDR3 protein: CASSRAANYGYTF. The CDR3 nucleotides read TGTGCCAGCAGCAGGGCGGCAAACTATGGCTACACCTTC.